These T cell receptor beta chains were read from a single sample in a study of cytomegalovirus exposure and HLA in healthy donors. Only in-frame clones appear in the TCRdb table, and some are missing; sequencing was by immunoSEQ multiplex PCR. This table has roughly 150,000 clones, around 80% appearing once. Specimen: PBMCs. The source of these receptors is a male donor in good health and CMV-seropositive. The CDR3 runs from the conserved cysteine through the conserved F or W. The D gene is left open where the match is weak. Expanded clones are given a class, and other clones once, few, many or no size at all.

>-|TRBV11-2|TRBJ1-2|-
TGTGCCAGCAGCTTAGTGTCGGCGGGAAACTATGGCTACACCTTC
CASSLVSAGNYGYTF
>TRBD1|TRBV15|TRBJ2-3|-
TGTGCCACCAGCAGGAGACAGGGAATCACAGATACGCAGTATTTT
CATSRRQGITDTQYF
>-|TRBV14|TRBJ2-5|once
TGTGCCAGCAGCCAAGAGGGGCGACTTGGTCGAGAGACCCAGTACTTC
CASSQEGRLGRETQYF
>TRBD2|TRBV6-1|TRBJ2-4|-
TGTGCCAGCAGTGAAGCACTAGCGACAGAAGCCAAAAACATTCAGTACTTC
CASSEALATEAKNIQYF
>-|TRBV6-4|TRBJ2-2|medium-sized
TGTGCCAGCAGTGAAGCAGGGGACACCGGGGAGCTGTTTTTT
CASSEAGDTGELFF
>TRBD2|TRBV9|TRBJ2-3|-
TGTGCCAGCAGCGCCTTAGCGGGGGGGCAGACAGATACGCAGTATTTT
CASSALAGGQTDTQYF
>-|TRBV28|TRBJ1-4|-
TGTGCCGCGGTCGGTGACGAAAAACTGTTTTTT
CAAVGDEKLFF
>TRBD1|TRBV19|TRBJ2-7|-
TGTGCCAGTAGTATGGACAGGGTGAACTACGAGCAGTACTTC
CASSMDRVNYEQYF
>TRBD1|TRBV6-5|TRBJ1-1|-
TGTGCCAGCACCGGACAGGCTAGGGGGACTGAAGCTTTCTTT
CASTGQARGTEAFF
>-|TRBV4-1|TRBJ1-4|-
TGCGCCAGCAGCCAAGCCCAGAGGCATGAAAAACTGTTTTTT
CASSQAQRHEKLFF